The present entry profiles one T cell receptor (beta chain) with its context. Its antigen has not been determined. The junction differs from germline at one of its ends, possibly a read error. This sample stems from a study of CDR3 diversity in severe acne (dated by TCRdb to between 2018 and 2020). Libraries came from PCR. These reads were obtained on an Illumina HiSeq 2000. TCRdb ran its own pipeline on the public reads, namely fastp trimming at Q25 and MiXCR clone calling, and kept in-frame beta chains. Rows with a matching CDR3 protein are joined into one entry that keeps the most common DNA and genes. Within this sample are fewer than 90,000 distinct CDR3 sequences, with 45% to 55% of them counted one time only. The top ten constitute around an eighth of the sample. The germline V gene gives CDR1 as MNHEY and CDR2 as SVGAGI. Taken from cysteine to phenylalanine, the CDR3 has 15 residues. Only the CDR3 part of the read is kept: 45 bases, read in frame from the first base.

The TCR originated in a male donor in good health, without acne. Material for sequencing was blood. The chain employs TRBV6-5 and TRBJ2-7; perhaps TRBD1 is the D gene, with 5 bases matching. CDR3 reads: CASSYSIGVNCEQYF. The nucleotide sequence is TGTGCCAGCAGTTACTCGATAGGGGTAAACTGCGAGCAATACTTC.